The 3 T cell receptor beta chains in this list originate from one sample, sequenced in a study of CD8+CD57+ T cells in acquired aplastic anemia. Genomic DNA constituted the template upon which TCR beta VDJ and CDR3 profiling was performed. TCRdb re-derived calls from the reads in MiXCR, one entry per CDR3 protein. This sample yields 150,000 to 200,000 distinct CDR3 sequences, of which around 63% are seen a single time; about two fifths belongs to the top ten. Patients who underwent sequencing had shown CD8+CD57+ cell expansion by flow cytometry. The specimen was sorted CD4+, CD8+, or CD8+CD57+ T cells (not recorded which) from PBMCs. Receptors were obtained from a human donor with aplastic anemia.

The chain couples TRBV5-1 to TRBJ1-4; D remains unclear. CDR1 is SGHRS, CDR2 YFSETQ, per germline. There are 14 residues in the CDR3. The V gene lost 0 bases and the J gene lost 7 bases, with 10 bases spanning the gap. CDR3 residues: CASSLEGVSEKLFF. The CDR3 DNA follows: TGCGCCAGCAGCTTGGAAGGAGTAAGTGAAAAACTGTTTTTT.

This clonotype was counted many times. The chain uses TRBV7-9 and TRBJ1-4; D remains unclear. Germline values: CDR1 SEHNR, CDR2 FQNEAQ (reference sequence). V lost 3 bases and J 0 bases, leaving 8 bases between the germline ends. This CDR3 comprises 15 residues. In nucleotides, the CDR3 is TGTGCCAGCAGCTTCTGGAGTGCAACTAATGAAAAACTGTTTTTT. Its translation is CASSFWSATNEKLFF. Complete variable domain (other parts from reference TRBV7-9 and TRBJ1-4): DTGVSQNPRHKITKRGQNVTFRCDPISEHNRLYWYRQTLGQGPEFLTYFQNEAQLEKSRLLSDRFSAERPKGSFSTLEIQRTEQGDSAMYLCASSFWSATNEKLFFGSGTQLSVL.

J is TRBJ2-2 and V is TRBV20-1; no clear D. This CDR3 is 10 amino acids long. The ends were cut back, 7 bases at V and 8 bases at J, with 8 bases in the middle. Germline CDR1 is DFQATT and CDR2 is SNEGSKA (reference sequence). The CDR3 DNA reads TGCAGTGGCCCACTGGGGGAGCTGTTTTTT. Residues: CSGPLGELFF.